The 16 T cell receptor beta chains reported below all come from one sample, sequenced in a study of T cells after yellow fever vaccination. In TCRdb, the 5' RACE reads were re-called with MiXCR into one record per CDR3 protein. The sample includes 620,000 or so distinct CDR3 sequences, 9% to 15% of them seen just once. Sample: PBMCs, taken on the day of the yellow fever booster vaccination. These receptors all come from a man between 25 and 39 years old who received the YFV17D yellow fever vaccine.

The rearrangement joins TRBV6-1 to TRBJ1-4, with a weak D call TRBD1 (6 bases). Germline V gene data show CDR1 as MNHNS and CDR2 as SASEGT. V was pared by 8 bases and J by 8 bases, with 15 bases between. The CDR3 has 13 residues. CDR3 protein: CASAGRGEEKLFF. The CDR3, as DNA: TGTGCCAGCGCGGGTAGGGGGGAAGAAAAACTGTTTTTT.

This clonotype was observed a handful of times. J is TRBJ2-3 and V is TRBV30; D is perhaps TRBD2 (7 bases). The V gene lost 4 bases and the J gene lost 7 bases, with 15 bases spanning the gap. The V gene's germline CDR1 is GTSNPN and CDR2 SVGIG (reference sequence). The CDR3 covers 13 residues. The CDR3 DNA sequence: TGTGCCTGGATGGCGGGGGCCCCAAATACGCAGTATTTT. Amino acids: CAWMAGAPNTQYF.

The V call is TRBV12-3 or TRBV12-4, the J call TRBJ2-3; 8 bases are shared with TRBD2. V lost 4 bases to trimming and J lost 0 bases; unmatched junction nucleotides: 12. This CDR3 has 18 residues. CDR3 sequence: CASSSPAGAPSSTDTQYF. The CDR3 DNA reads TGTGCCAGCAGTTCCCCAGCGGGAGCCCCAAGCAGCACAGATACGCAGTATTTT.

This clonotype was counted only a few times. The J gene is TRBJ2-2, the V gene TRBV24-1; 9 bases fit TRBD2. After removal of 7 bases from V and 4 bases from J, the junction contained 6 bases not matched to a gene. Germline loops: CDR1 KGHDR, CDR2 SFDVKD. The CDR3 runs 15 residues. This CDR3 is CATRASGTTTGELFF. DNA of the CDR3: TGTGCCACCAGAGCTAGCGGGACGACCACCGGGGAGCTGTTTTTT.

This clonotype was counted at least ten times. The chain recombines TRBV10-2 with TRBJ2-4; tentative D call: TRBD1 (5 bases). CDR3 size: 15 residues. Germline V gene sequence: CDR1 WSHSY, CDR2 SAAADI. V was cut by 3 bases and J by 4 bases, with 13 bases left in between. The CDR3 sequence is CASSESDSHKNIQYF. The CDR3 region has the DNA TGCGCCAGCAGTGAAAGTGACAGCCATAAAAACATTCAGTACTTC.

This clonotype was seen at least ten times. This chain links TRBV28 with TRBJ2-7, with 8 bases lining up with TRBD2. Germline CDR1 reads MDHEN; CDR2 reads SYDVKM. This CDR3 comprises 13 residues. Losses at the gene ends were 6 bases for V and 4 bases for J; bases not matched to a gene: 5. This CDR3 is CASSGTRSYEQYF. The CDR3 DNA sequence: TGTGCCAGCAGCGGGACTAGGTCTTACGAGCAGTACTTC.

This clonotype has more than one count but fewer than ten. The rearrangement joins TRBV3-1 to TRBJ2-7; TRBD1 aligns across 8 bases. Per the germline V gene, CDR1 is LGHDT and CDR2 is YNNKEL (reference sequence). Unmatched junction bases numbered 9, after V lost 2 bases and J lost 6 bases. The CDR3 contains 15 residues. CDR3 sequence reads: CASSQLGQGSGEQYF. The CDR3, as DNA: TGTGCCAGCAGCCAACTCGGACAGGGCTCGGGCGAGCAGTACTTC.

The CDR3 region is CASSSTGNTDTQYF. Here the CDR3 DNA reads TGTGCCAGCAGCTCGACAGGAAACACAGATACGCAGTATTTT. The chain links TRBV7-9 to TRBJ2-3; a possible D gene is TRBD1 (6 bases). V was shortened by 4 bases and J by 2 bases, with 10 bases between the two germline ends. The CDR3 runs 14 residues. Germline-derived CDR1 and CDR2 are SEHNR and FQNEAQ (reference sequence).

J is TRBJ2-1 and V is TRBV20-1, with D hard to call. CDR3 length equals 15 residues. CDR1 and CDR2 (germline): DFQATT, SNEGSKA (reference sequence). Trimming removed 0 bases from V and 7 bases from J, with 16 bases in between. Written as DNA, the CDR3 is TGCAGTGCTAGAGACCTAGTAGGGTTGGAGAATGAGCAGTTCTTC. The encoded protein is CSARDLVGLENEQFF.

This clonotype was seen more than once but under ten times. Here the CDR3 reads CASGRETGELFF. The CDR3 nucleotides read TGTGCCAGCGGAAGGGAGACCGGGGAGCTGTTTTTT. This chain uses TRBV27 with TRBJ2-2; tentatively, D is TRBD2 (5 bases). Trimming took off 8 bases at V and 5 bases at J, with 9 bases between the two ends. The CDR3 is 12 residues long. CDR1 MNHEY and CDR2 SMNVEV come from the germline V gene (reference sequence).

The CDR3 sequence: CSADYSSGGPQETQYF. In DNA, the CDR3 is TGCAGTGCTGACTACTCTAGCGGGGGCCCCCAAGAGACCCAGTACTTC. V usage is TRBV20-1 and J usage is TRBJ2-5, with TRBD2 matching 10 bases. V lost 5 bases and J lost 1; bases outside the gene matches: 10. There are 16 residues in the CDR3. Germline-derived CDR1 and CDR2 are DFQATT and SNEGSKA (reference sequence).

In this sample, this clonotype turned up many times. The chain carries TRBV20-1 and TRBJ2-1; possible D gene TRBD1, 6 bases. The germline V and J ends were trimmed by 4 bases and 4 bases, with 17 bases remaining between them. In germline, CDR1 is DFQATT, CDR2 SNEGSKA (reference sequence). The CDR3 consists of 15 residues. CDR3 DNA sequence: TGCAGTGCTACAATCAGGGGCCTCTTATACAATGAGCAGTTCTTC. Translation: CSATIRGLLYNEQFF.

This clonotype was observed a few times. The chain has TRBV7-9 and TRBJ2-7; 11 bases are a match to TRBD2. In germline, CDR1 is SEHNR, CDR2 FQNEAQ (reference sequence). J lost 6 bases, V lost 6 bases, and 7 bases had no gene match. CDR3 length: 14 amino acids. In DNA form, the CDR3 reads TGTGCCAGCAGTAACGGACTAGCGGGTGTCGAGCAGTACTTC. This sequence encodes CASSNGLAGVEQYF.

This clonotype has more than one count but fewer than ten. The chain joins TRBV15 to TRBJ1-5; D unclear. Looked up from germline, CDR1 is LNHNV and CDR2 is YYDKDF (reference sequence). The V end was cut by 3 bases, the J end by 0 bases, with 9 bases between. The CDR3 sequence is 15 residues long. CDR3 amino acids: CATSSPQTSNQPQHF. The CDR3 bases are TGTGCCACCAGCAGTCCCCAGACTAGCAATCAGCCCCAGCATTTT.

The rearrangement links TRBV5-4 to TRBJ2-2; 8 nucleotides align to TRBD2. Germline V CDR1 and CDR2: SGHNT, YYREEE (reference sequence). This CDR3 has 15 amino acids. V dropped 4 bases and J dropped 7; count of bases not matched to a gene: 9. Here the CDR3 reads CASSPGLGAVGELFF. The CDR3 DNA reads TGTGCCAGCAGCCCGGGACTAGGAGCCGTCGGGGAGCTGTTTTTT.

The V and J genes are TRBV6-5 and TRBJ2-5, with TRBD1 matching 8 bases. Germline lookup yields CDR1 MNHEY and CDR2 SVGAGI. This CDR3 comprises 15 residues. V was clipped by 2 bases and J by 7 bases; unmatched bases: 9. The CDR3 reads CASSYRATGGGTQYF. The CDR3 bases are TGTGCCAGCAGTTACAGGGCCACAGGGGGTGGGACCCAGTACTTC.